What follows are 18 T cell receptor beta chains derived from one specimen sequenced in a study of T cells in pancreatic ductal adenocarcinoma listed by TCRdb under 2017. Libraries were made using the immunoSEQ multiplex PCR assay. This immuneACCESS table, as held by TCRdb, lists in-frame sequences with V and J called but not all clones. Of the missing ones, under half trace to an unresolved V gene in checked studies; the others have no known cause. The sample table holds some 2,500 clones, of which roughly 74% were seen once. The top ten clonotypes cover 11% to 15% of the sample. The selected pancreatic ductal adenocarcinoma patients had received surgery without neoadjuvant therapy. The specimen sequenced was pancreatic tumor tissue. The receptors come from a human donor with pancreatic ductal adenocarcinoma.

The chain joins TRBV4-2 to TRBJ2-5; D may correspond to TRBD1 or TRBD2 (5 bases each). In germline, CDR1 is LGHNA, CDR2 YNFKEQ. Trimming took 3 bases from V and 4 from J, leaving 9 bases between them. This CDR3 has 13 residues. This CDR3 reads CASSQGELETQYF. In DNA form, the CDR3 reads TGTGCCAGCAGCCAGGGGGAATTAGAGACCCAGTACTTC.

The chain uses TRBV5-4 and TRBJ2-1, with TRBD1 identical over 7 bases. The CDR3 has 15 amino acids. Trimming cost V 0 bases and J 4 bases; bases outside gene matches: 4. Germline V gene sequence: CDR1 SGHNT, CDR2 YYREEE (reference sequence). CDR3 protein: CASSLGAGGYNEQFF. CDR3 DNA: TGTGCCAGCAGCTTGGGGGCAGGGGGTTACAATGAGCAGTTCTTC.

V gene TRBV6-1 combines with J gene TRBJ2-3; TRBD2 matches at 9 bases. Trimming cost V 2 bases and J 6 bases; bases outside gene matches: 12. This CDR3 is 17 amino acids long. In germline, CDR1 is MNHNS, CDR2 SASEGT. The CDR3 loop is CASSELLSGGITDTQYF. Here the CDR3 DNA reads TGTGCCAGCAGTGAACTATTGAGCGGGGGGATAACGGATACGCAGTATTTT.

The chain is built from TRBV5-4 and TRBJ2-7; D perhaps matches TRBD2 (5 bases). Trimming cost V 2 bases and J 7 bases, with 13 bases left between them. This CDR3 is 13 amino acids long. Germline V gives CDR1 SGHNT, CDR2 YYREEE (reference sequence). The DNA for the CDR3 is TGTGCCAGCAGCTTTGCCTCCTCGGGAGAGCAGTACTTC. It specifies CASSFASSGEQYF.

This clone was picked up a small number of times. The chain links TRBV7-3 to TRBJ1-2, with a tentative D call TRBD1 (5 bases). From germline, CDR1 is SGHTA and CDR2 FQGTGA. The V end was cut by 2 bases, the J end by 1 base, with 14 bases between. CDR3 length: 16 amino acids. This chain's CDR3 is CASSLAGTEYNYGYTF. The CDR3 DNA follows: TGTGCCAGCAGCTTAGCGGGGACCGAATATAACTATGGCTACACCTTC.

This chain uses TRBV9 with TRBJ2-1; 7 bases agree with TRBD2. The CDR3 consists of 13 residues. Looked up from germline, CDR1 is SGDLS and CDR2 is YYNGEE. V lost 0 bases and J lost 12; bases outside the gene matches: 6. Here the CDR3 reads CASSVEGGGGQFF. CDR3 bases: TGTGCCAGCAGCGTAGAGGGAGGCGGGGGGCAGTTCTTC.

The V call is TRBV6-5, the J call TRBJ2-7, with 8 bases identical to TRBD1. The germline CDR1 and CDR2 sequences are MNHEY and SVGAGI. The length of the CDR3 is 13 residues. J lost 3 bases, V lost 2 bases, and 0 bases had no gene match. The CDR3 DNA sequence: TGTGCCAGCAGTTACGACAGGGGCTACGAGCAGTACTTC. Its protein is CASSYDRGYEQYF.

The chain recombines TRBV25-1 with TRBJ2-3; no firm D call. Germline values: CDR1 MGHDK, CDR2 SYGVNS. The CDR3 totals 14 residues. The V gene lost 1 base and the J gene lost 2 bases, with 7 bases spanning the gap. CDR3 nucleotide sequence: TGTGCCAGCAGTGAATTTAGCCTCACAGATACGCAGTATTTT. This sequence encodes CASSEFSLTDTQYF.

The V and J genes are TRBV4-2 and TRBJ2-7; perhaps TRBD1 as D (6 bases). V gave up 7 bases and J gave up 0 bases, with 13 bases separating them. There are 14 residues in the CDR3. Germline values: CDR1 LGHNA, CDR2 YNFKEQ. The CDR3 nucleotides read TGTGCCAGCACCGACGGGACACACTCCTACGAGCAGTACTTC. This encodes CASTDGTHSYEQYF.

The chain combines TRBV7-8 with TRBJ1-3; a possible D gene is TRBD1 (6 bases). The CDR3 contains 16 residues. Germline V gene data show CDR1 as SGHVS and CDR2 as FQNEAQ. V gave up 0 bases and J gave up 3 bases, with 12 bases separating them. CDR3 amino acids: CASSLAQGLGGNTIYF. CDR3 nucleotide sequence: TGTGCCAGCAGCTTAGCGCAGGGGCTAGGTGGAAACACCATATATTTT.

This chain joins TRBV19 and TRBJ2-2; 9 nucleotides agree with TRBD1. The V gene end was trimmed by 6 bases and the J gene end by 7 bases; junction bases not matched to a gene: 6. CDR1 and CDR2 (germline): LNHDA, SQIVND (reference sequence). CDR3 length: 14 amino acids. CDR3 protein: CASRLDRGLGELFF. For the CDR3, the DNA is TGTGCCAGTAGGCTGGACAGGGGACTCGGGGAGCTGTTTTTT. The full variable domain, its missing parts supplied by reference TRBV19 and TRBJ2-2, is DGGITQSPKYLFRKEGQNVTLSCEQNLNHDAMYWYRQDPGQGLRLIYYSQIVNDFQKGDIAEGYSVSREKKESFPLTVTSAQKNPTAFYLCASRLDRGLGELFFGEGSRLTVL.

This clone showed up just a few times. CDR3 region: CASSQDLAGSTDTQYF. CDR3 coding DNA: TGCGCCAGCAGCCAAGATCTAGCGGGGAGCACAGATACGCAGTATTTT. The chain combines TRBV4-3 with TRBJ2-3; 9 bases line up with TRBD2. Trimming took 0 bases from V and 0 from J; bases not matched to a gene: 1. CDR1 and CDR2 (germline): LGHNA, YSLEER. This CDR3 has 16 amino acids.

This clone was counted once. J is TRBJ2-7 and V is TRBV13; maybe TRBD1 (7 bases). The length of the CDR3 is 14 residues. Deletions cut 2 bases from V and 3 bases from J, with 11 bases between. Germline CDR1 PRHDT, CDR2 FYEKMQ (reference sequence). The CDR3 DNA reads TGTGCCAGCAGCTTAAGCCAGGGGGGCTACGAGCAGTACTTC. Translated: CASSLSQGGYEQYF.

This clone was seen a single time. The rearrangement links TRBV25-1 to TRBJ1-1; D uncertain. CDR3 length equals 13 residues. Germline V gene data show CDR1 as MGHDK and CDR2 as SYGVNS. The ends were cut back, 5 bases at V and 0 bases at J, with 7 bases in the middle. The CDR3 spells CASSRYLNTEAFF. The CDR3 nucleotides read TGTGCCAGCAGTCGCTACCTGAACACTGAAGCTTTCTTT.

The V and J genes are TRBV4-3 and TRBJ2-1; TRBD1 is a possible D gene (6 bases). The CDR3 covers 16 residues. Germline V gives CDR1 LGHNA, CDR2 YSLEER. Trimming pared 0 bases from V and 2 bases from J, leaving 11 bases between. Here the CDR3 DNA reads TGCGCCAGCAGCCAAGATCAAAGGGGGACCTACAATGAGCAGTTCTTC. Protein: CASSQDQRGTYNEQFF.

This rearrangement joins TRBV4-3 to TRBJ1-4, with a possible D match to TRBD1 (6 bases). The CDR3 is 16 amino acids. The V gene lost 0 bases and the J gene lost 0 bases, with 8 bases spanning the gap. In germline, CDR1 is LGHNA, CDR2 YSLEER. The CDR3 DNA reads TGCGCCAGCAGCCAAGAGGGGGGGCCAACTAATGAAAAACTGTTTTTT. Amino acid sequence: CASSQEGGPTNEKLFF.

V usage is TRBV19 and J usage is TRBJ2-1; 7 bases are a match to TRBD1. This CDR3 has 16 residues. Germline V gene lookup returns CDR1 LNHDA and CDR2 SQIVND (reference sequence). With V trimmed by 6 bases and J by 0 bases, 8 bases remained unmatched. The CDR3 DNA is TGTGCCAGTAGCATGTGGACAGGCGTCTCCTACAATGAGCAGTTCTTC. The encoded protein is CASSMWTGVSYNEQFF.

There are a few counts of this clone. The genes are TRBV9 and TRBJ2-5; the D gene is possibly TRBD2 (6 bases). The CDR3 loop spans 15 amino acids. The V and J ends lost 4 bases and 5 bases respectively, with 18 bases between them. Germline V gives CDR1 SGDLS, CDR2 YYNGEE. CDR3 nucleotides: TGTGCCAGCAGCCTCGCGGGGAGCGCGGGGGAGACCCAGTACTTC. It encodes CASSLAGSAGETQYF.